This TCR beta chain appears in the sequencing data of a study of draining lymph node invasion in breast cancer (dated by TCRdb to about 2020). For the wider study: Metastasis in lymph nodes was diagnosed using histology and cytokeratin immunohistochemistry and was confirmed with EpCAM/CD45 flow cytometry. Matched non-invaded and tumor-invaded tumor-draining lymph nodes plus the primary tumor were contributed by each patient, with both Treg and Tconv subsets profiled. In a separate targeted assay, bulk TCR-beta CDR3 sequencing compared sorted memory regulatory T cells and memory conventional CD4 T cells across breast cancer tissues. Lymph nodes from roughly 5 patients were covered by the separate targeted TCR sequencing, and for three of those patients the primary tumors were sequenced as well.

What the authors observed across the whole study: Data could not resolve whether Treg conversion occurred in a given organ or whether converted Tregs recirculated between nodes and tumor. Some clones from the top 100 tumor clones were found in both invaded and non-invaded nodes, which suggests recirculation between the tumor and the draining nodes. Per tissue, roughly 12-25% of Treg TCRs were found to be shared with Tconvs, and this sharing was interpreted as suggesting peripheral Treg induction. TCRs shared between the Treg and Tconv subsets were regarded as suggesting, but not proving, a common clonal origin. In the targeted TCR-seq data, Tregs appeared more clonally expanded than Tconvs in all tissues, and both subsets were less diverse in tumor than lymph nodes. Tracking of the top-100 tumor clones could be carried out in just a couple of patients.

Memory regulatory T cells were sorted as CD4+ CD45RA- CD25high cells. Whether a tumor-draining lymph node counted as invaded or non-invaded depended on the presence or absence of metastatic tumor cells. T cells were pre-enriched with a Miltenyi Pan T Cell isolation kit before staining and sorting. Immunohistochemistry for estrogen receptor, progesterone receptor, HER2 and Ki-67 was used to characterize the primary tumors. Fresh surgical tissue was processed within a few hours after surgery by being cut into small fragments. The tissue fragments were enzymatically digested with Liberase TL plus DNase for about 21 minutes and then passed through a 40-micrometer strainer. After DAPI live/dead staining, cells were sorted on a BD FACS Aria II at roughly 96-99% purity. The sorted cells were lysed in TCL buffer, and a Norgen Single Cell RNA purification kit, including DNase treatment, was used to purify the RNA.

This clonotype has more than one count but fewer than ten. Its antigen target is currently unknown. Nothing much larger sits one base from this clone, and base qualities are not available. CDR1 and CDR2 are drawn from the germline V gene: MNHEY, SVGAGI. At the junction V is shortened by 10 bases and J by 2 bases, with 14 bases in between. The CDR3 covers 13 residues, taking in both the cysteine and the phenylalanine. This entry keeps only the CDR3 DNA: 39 bases, framed from base 1. Library method: bulk RNA-seq. For sequencing, an Illumina HiSeq 2500 was employed. Per the authors' processing: For the separate targeted TCR-seq dataset, CDR3 sequences were extracted and quantified from raw reads using MiXCR version 2.1.5 with default parameters. TCR-beta clones in the separate targeted TCR-seq dataset were defined according to the combination of V gene, J gene and CDR3 sequence. For the separate targeted TCR-seq dataset, clones with fewer than three counts were filtered out, after which only the 90% most strongly expressed clones in each sample were kept. In the separate targeted TCR-seq dataset, Treg-Tconv overlap was calculated per tissue as the number of shared clones divided by the total number of Treg clones, multiplied by 100. Through fastp at Q25 and MiXCR, TCRdb rebuilt clones from the public reads, retaining in-frame beta chains. Rows with a matching CDR3 protein are joined into one entry that keeps the most common DNA and genes. Here the V and J calls rest on TCRdb's processing, not on the authors' analysis. For this sample there are approximately 3,100 distinct CDR3 sequences; approximately 45% appear just once. The ten largest make up roughly 3.1% of the sample.

The TCR comes from a female donor with luminal breast cancer. The sequence is built from TRBV6-5 and TRBJ1-1, with the D gene uncertain. Sample: sorted memory Tregs from a lymph node. Interpreted using the paper, the cell subset or site label stands for: CD45RA-negative sorted CD4+ T cells (memory Tconv or effector/memory Treg). The CDR3 loop reads CATNQEVNTEAFF. The bases read TGTGCCACAAATCAGGAGGTCAACACTGAAGCTTTCTTT.